The rows below give T cell receptor beta chains drawn from one sample of a study of early T cells in non-severe SARS-CoV-2 infection. One entry per CDR3 protein, called by TCRdb with MiXCR from the 5' RACE reads. The data contain some 70,000 distinct CDR3 sequences, roughly 10% of them singletons. Sequencing was performed on whole blood. All receptors derive from an adult who was a healthcare worker with PCR-confirmed SARS-CoV-2 infection or an uninfected control (not recorded which). Both conserved end residues are part of each CDR3. D genes are given only for firm matches. A row's size may be missing; if present it is once, few, many or a size class.

V gene	D gene	clone size	J gene	CDR3 DNA	CDR3 protein
TRBV5-5	TRBD2	NA	TRBJ2-7	TGTGCCAGCAGCGAAACTAGCGGGAGAATTCACGAGCAGTACTTC	CASSETSGRIHEQYF
TRBV3-1	NA	many	TRBJ1-6	TGTGCCAGCAGCCAAGAGCGGGGAAATTCACCCCTCCACTTT	CASSQERGNSPLHF
TRBV13	TRBD1	NA	TRBJ2-7	TGTGCCAGCAGCCCCACAGGGGGCGAGCAGTACTTC	CASSPTGGEQYF
TRBV7-2	TRBD2	NA	TRBJ2-3	TGTGCCAGCAGCTTCCAAGCGGGGGGGTTCGCAGATACGCAGTATTTT	CASSFQAGGFADTQYF
TRBV20-1	TRBD2	NA	TRBJ2-1	TGCAGTGCCCCGCGGGCCGGGACTACGAATGAGCAGTTCTTC	CSAPRAGTTNEQFF
TRBV6-2/TRBV6-3	TRBD1	many	TRBJ1-1	TGTGCCAGCAGCCGGGACAGGGACACTGAAGCTTTCTTT	CASSRDRDTEAFF
TRBV7-2	NA	many	TRBJ2-3	TGTGCCAGCAGCCCGGAGACAGTGGCAGATACGCAGTATTTT	CASSPETVADTQYF
TRBV27	NA	NA	TRBJ2-3	TGTGCCAGCAACCCCCGGGGGAGGACTACGCAGTATTTT	CASNPRGRTTQYF
TRBV29-1	NA	NA	TRBJ2-1	TGCAGCGTAGGAACGGGGGCCCCCTACAATGAGCAGTTCTTC	CSVGTGAPYNEQFF
TRBV7-8	NA	few	TRBJ1-1	TGTGCCAGCAGCGCGGGGGCAGGGATGGTCCTGAAAGATGAAGCTTTCTTT	CASSAGAGMVLKDEAFF
TRBV19	NA	few	TRBJ1-1	TGTGCCACCATAGAGAACACTGAAGCTTTCTTT	CATIENTEAFF
TRBV6-2/TRBV6-3	NA	many	TRBJ1-2	TGTGCCAGCAGTTACGGACGGGAAGGCTACACCTTC	CASSYGREGYTF
TRBV5-8	TRBD1	NA	TRBJ2-5	TGTGCCAGCAGGGTGACAGGGAACCAAGAGACCCAGCACTTC	CASRVTGNQETQHF
TRBV7-2	TRBD1	many	TRBJ2-7	TGTGCCAGCAGCCCATTCGGACAGGGGAGCTCCTACGAGCAGTACTTC	CASSPFGQGSSYEQYF
TRBV3-1	NA	many	TRBJ2-1	TGTGCCAGCAGCCAAGCATCCCCTTACAATGAGCAGTTCTTC	CASSQASPYNEQFF
TRBV12-3/TRBV12-4	NA	many	TRBJ1-1	TGTGCCAGCAGTTTTGGTGGGACTGAAGCTTTCTTT	CASSFGGTEAFF